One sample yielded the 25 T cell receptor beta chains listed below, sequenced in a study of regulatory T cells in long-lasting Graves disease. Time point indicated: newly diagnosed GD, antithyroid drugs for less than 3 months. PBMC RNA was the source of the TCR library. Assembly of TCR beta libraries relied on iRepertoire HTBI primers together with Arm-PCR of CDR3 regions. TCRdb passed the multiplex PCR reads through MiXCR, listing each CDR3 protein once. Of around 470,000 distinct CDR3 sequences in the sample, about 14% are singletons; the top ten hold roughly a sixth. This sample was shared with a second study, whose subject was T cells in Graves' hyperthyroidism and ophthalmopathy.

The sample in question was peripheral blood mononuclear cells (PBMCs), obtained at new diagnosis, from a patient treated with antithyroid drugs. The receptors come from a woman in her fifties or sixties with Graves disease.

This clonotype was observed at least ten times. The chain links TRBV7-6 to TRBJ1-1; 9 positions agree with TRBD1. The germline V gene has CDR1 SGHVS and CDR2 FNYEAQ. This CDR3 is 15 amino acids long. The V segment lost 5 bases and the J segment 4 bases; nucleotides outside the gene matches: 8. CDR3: CASSQWTGAGTEAFF. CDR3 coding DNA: TGTGCCAGCAGCCAATGGACAGGGGCGGGCACTGAAGCTTTCTTT.

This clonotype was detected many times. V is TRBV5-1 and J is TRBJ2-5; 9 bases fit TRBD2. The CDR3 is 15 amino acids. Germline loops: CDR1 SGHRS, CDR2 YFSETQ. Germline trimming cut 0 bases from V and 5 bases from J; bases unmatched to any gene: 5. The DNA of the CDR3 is TGCGCCAGCAGCTTGGGGCGGGGGGGTCAGGAGACCCAGTACTTC. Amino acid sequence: CASSLGRGGQETQYF.

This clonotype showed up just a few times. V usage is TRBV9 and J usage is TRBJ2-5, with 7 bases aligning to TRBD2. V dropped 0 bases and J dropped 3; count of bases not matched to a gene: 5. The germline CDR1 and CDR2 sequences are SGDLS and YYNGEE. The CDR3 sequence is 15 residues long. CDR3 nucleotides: TGTGCCAGCAGCGTAGCGGCAAGCGGGGAAGAGACCCAGTACTTC. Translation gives CASSVAASGEETQYF.

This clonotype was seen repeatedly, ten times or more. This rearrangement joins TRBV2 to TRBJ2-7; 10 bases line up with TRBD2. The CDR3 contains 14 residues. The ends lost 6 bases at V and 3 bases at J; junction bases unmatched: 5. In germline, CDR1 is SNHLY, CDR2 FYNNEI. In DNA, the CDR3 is TGTGCCAGCAGCCTAGCGGGAGTTGGCTACGAGCAGTACTTC. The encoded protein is CASSLAGVGYEQYF.

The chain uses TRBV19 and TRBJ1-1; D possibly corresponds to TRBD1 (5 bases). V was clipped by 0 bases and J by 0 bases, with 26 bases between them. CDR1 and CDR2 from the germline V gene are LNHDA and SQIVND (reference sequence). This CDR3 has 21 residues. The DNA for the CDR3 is TGTGCCAGTAGTATAGATCTCGGGGTGTGGTTGCCGACAGTTATGAACACTGAAGCTTTCTTT. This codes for CASSIDLGVWLPTVMNTEAFF.

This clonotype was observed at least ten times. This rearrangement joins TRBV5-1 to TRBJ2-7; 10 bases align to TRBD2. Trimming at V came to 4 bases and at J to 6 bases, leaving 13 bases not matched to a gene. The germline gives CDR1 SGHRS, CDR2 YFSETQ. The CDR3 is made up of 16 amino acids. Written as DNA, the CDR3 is TGCGCCAGCAGCACCGGACAGCCGGGACTAGCGCTCGAGCAGTACTTC. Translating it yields CASSTGQPGLALEQYF.

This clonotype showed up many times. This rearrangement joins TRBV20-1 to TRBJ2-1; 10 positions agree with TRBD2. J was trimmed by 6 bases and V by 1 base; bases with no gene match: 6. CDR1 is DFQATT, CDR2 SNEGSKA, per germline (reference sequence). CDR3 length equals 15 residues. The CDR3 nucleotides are TGCAGTGCTAGAGCTTTAGCGGGAGGCACCAATGAGCAGTTCTTC. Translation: CSARALAGGTNEQFF.

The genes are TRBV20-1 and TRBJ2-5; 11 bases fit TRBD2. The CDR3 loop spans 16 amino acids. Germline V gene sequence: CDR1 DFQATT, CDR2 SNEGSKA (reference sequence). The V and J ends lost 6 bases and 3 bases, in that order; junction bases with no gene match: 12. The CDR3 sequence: CSAPTPTSGRKETQYF. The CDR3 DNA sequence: TGCAGTGCCCCGACCCCAACTAGCGGGAGAAAAGAGACCCAGTACTTC.

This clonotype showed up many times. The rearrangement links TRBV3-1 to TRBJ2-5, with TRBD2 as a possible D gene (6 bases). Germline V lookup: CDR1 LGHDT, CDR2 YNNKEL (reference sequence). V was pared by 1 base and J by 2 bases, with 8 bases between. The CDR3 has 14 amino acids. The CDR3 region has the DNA TGTGCCAGCAGCCAAGGGGGACTGCAAGAGACCCAGTACTTC. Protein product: CASSQGGLQETQYF.

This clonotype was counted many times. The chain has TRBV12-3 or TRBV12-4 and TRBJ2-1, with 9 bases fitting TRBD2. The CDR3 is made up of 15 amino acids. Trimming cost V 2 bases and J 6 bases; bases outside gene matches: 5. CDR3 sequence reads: CASSLQTSGGNEQFF. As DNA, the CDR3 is TGTGCCAGCAGTTTACAGACTAGCGGAGGCAATGAGCAGTTCTTC.

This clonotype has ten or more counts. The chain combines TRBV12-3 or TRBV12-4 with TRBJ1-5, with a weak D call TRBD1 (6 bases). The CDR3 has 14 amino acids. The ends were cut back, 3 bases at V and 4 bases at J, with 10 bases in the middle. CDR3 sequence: CASSFVTGNQPQHF. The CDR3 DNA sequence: TGTGCCAGCAGTTTTGTTACAGGGAATCAGCCCCAGCATTTT.

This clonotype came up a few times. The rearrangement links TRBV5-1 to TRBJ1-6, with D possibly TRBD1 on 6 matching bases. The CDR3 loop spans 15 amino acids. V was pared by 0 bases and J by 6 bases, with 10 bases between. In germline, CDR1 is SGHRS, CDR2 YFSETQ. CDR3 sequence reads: CASSLEGELNSPLHF. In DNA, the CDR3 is TGCGCCAGCAGCTTGGAGGGGGAGCTTAATTCACCCCTCCACTTT.

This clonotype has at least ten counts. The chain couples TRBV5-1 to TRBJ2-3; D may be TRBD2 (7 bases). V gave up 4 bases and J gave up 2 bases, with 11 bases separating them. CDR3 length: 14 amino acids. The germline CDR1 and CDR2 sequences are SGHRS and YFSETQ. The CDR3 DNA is TGCGCCAGCAGCGAGGGGGGGGCCACAGATACGCAGTATTTT. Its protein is CASSEGGATDTQYF.

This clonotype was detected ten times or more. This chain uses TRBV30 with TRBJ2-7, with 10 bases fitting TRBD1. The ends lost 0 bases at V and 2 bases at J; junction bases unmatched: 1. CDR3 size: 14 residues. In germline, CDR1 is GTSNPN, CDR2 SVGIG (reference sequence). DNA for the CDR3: TGTGCCTGGAGTGTGGGACAGGGGCCCTACGAGCAGTACTTC. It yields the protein CAWSVGQGPYEQYF.

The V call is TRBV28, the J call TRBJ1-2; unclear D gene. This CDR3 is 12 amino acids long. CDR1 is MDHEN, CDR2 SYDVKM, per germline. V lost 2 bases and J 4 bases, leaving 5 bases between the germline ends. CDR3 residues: CASSLRSYGYTF. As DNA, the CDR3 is TGTGCCAGCAGTTTACGGAGCTATGGCTACACCTTC.

CDR3 sequence: CASRPGTGGQPQHF. The CDR3 coding sequence is TGTGCCAGCAGACCCGGGACAGGGGGACAGCCCCAGCATTTT. The rearrangement joins TRBV28 to TRBJ1-5; 11 bases are a match to TRBD1. V gave up 6 bases and J gave up 7 bases; unmatched junction bases: 5. Germline lookup yields CDR1 MDHEN and CDR2 SYDVKM. CDR3 size: 14 residues.

The CDR3 nucleotides are TGTGCCAGCAGCACCCCGGGACAGGGGGCGAAGGGTGAAGCTTTCTTT. This gives the protein CASSTPGQGAKGEAFF. The V and J genes are TRBV27 and TRBJ1-1, with 12 bases aligning to TRBD1. Trimming took 6 bases from V and 7 from J; bases not matched to a gene: 12. Per the germline V gene, CDR1 is MNHEY and CDR2 is SMNVEV (reference sequence). The length of the CDR3 is 16 residues.

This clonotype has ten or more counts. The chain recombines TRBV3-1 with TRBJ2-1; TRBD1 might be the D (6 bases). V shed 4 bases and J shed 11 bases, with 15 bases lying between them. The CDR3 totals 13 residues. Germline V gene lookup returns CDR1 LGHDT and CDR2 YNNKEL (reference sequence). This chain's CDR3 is CASSPERGTKQFF. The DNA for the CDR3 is TGTGCCAGCAGCCCGGAAAGGGGGACGAAGCAGTTCTTC.

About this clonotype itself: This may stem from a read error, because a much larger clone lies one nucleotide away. The CDR3 reads CTSSLEDRLLNEQCF. CDR3 nucleotide sequence: TGTACCAGCAGTTTAGAAGACAGGCTTCTCAACGAGCAGTGCTTC. The chain links TRBV28 to TRBJ2-7, with D possibly being TRBD1 (6 bases). The CDR3 spans 15 residues. The germline gives CDR1 MDHEN, CDR2 SYDVKM. The variable domain in full, completed from reference TRBV28 and TRBJ2-7, reads DVKVTQSSRYLVKRTGEKVFLECVQDMDHENMFWYRQDPGLGLRLIYFSYDVKMKEKGDIPEGYSVSREKKERFSLILESASTNQTSMYLCTSSLEDRLLNEQCFGPGTRLTVT.

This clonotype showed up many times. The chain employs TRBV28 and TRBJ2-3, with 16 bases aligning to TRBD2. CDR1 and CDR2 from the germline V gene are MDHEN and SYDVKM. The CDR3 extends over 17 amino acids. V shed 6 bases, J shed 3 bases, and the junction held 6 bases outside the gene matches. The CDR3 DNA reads TGTGCCAGCAGCTCCACGGGACTAGCGGGAGGGACAGATACGCAGTATTTT. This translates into CASSSTGLAGGTDTQYF.

The CDR3 is CASSVDLAQPYEQYF. The CDR3 DNA follows: TGCGCCAGCAGCGTAGATCTAGCGCAACCCTACGAGCAGTACTTC. J is TRBJ2-7 and V is TRBV4-1, with D possibly being TRBD2 (6 bases). Trimming removed 5 bases from V and 2 bases from J, with 16 bases in between. This CDR3 spans 15 amino acids. Germline CDR1 MGHRA, CDR2 YSYEKL.

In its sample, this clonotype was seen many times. CDR3 coding DNA: TGTGCCAGCAGTTTGCTAGTTTGGAAGGGAGGAAGGGAGACCCAGTACTTC. Amino acid sequence: CASSLLVWKGGRETQYF. V and J are TRBV28 and TRBJ2-5, with a possible D match to TRBD2 (6 bases). Germline V lookup: CDR1 MDHEN, CDR2 SYDVKM. Trimming stripped 3 bases from V and 5 bases from J, with 22 bases between. The CDR3 is made up of 17 amino acids. The whole variable domain, filled in from reference TRBV28 and TRBJ2-5, reads DVKVTQSSRYLVKRTGEKVFLECVQDMDHENMFWYRQDPGLGLRLIYFSYDVKMKEKGDIPEGYSVSREKKERFSLILESASTNQTSMYLCASSLLVWKGGRETQYFGPGTRLLVL.

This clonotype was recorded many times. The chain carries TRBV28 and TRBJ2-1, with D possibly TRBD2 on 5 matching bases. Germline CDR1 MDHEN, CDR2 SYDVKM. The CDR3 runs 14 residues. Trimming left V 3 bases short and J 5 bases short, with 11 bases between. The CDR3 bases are TGTGCCAGCAGTTTTTGGCGGGTCGACAATGAGCAGTTCTTC. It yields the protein CASSFWRVDNEQFF.

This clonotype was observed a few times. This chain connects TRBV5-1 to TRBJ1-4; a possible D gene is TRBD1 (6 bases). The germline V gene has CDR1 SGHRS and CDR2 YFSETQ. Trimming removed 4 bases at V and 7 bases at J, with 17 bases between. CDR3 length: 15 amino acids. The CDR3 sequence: CASSLQGIGGEKLFF. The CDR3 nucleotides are TGCGCCAGCAGCCTCCAGGGGATCGGAGGTGAAAAACTGTTTTTT.

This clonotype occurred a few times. CDR3 sequence: CSARETGSPSLNQPQHF. CDR3 DNA sequence: TGCAGTGCTAGAGAGACTGGCAGCCCTTCCCTTAATCAGCCCCAGCATTTT. The rearrangement links TRBV20-1 to TRBJ1-5; D is unresolved. This CDR3 region has 17 residues. Germline-derived CDR1 and CDR2 are DFQATT and SNEGSKA (reference sequence). V was clipped by 0 bases and J by 4 bases, with 19 bases between them.